One sample yielded the 15 T cell receptor beta chains listed below, sequenced in a study of T cell responses to AZD1222 COVID-19 vaccine. The assay was immunoSEQ multiplex PCR, and TCRdb's table has in-frame clones only and misses some. The sample contains 100,000 to 130,000 clones, around 90% of which appear only once. Here the sequenced sample was peripheral blood, taken on day 0 of AZD1222 vaccination. The source of these receptors is an adult in good health.

The chain couples TRBV6-2 or TRBV6-3 to TRBJ1-1; D is undetermined. CDR3 length: 11 residues. Per the germline V gene, CDR1 is MNHEY and CDR2 is SVGEGT. Deletions cut 2 bases from V and 8 bases from J, with 6 bases between. The CDR3, as DNA: TGTGCCAGCAGTTACGTTGGGGAAGCTTTCTTT. It encodes CASSYVGEAFF.

V is TRBV10-3 and J is TRBJ1-4, with D perhaps matching TRBD1 (5 bases). CDR3 length: 13 residues. The germline gives CDR1 ENHRY, CDR2 SYGVKD. The V and J ends lost 9 bases and 5 bases respectively, with 13 bases between them. CDR3 sequence (DNA): TGTGCCATAAACTCGGGACTCAATGAAAAACTGTTTTTT. Amino acid sequence: CAINSGLNEKLFF.

The chain links TRBV3-1 (or the pseudogene TRBV3-2) to TRBJ1-1; the D gene is possibly TRBD1 (5 bases). The CDR3 length is 15 residues. Looked up from germline, CDR1 is LGHDT and CDR2 is YNNKEL (reference sequence). With 1 base removed from V and 1 base from J, the gap between germline ends came to 10 bases. This CDR3 is CASSQAKTGNTEAFF. CDR3 nucleotides: TGTGCCAGCAGCCAAGCCAAAACAGGGAACACTGAAGCTTTCTTT.

The rearrangement joins TRBV5-6 to TRBJ2-1; 7 positions agree with TRBD2. The germline gives CDR1 SGHDT, CDR2 YYEEEE. The V and J ends lost 3 bases and 2 bases, in that order; junction bases with no gene match: 5. CDR3 size: 15 residues. The CDR3 loop reads CASSWAAGPYNEQFF. CDR3 nucleotides: TGTGCCAGCAGCTGGGCAGCGGGGCCCTACAATGAGCAGTTCTTC.

In this sample, this clone turned up once. CDR3 sequence (DNA): TGTGCCAGCGCAGACCTGAGCCGGACAGGTGCCTACGAGCAGTACTTC. This codes for CASADLSRTGAYEQYF. V is TRBV2 and J is TRBJ2-7, with 7 bases fitting TRBD1. The CDR3 is 16 residues long. Looked up from germline, CDR1 is SNHLY and CDR2 is FYNNEI. After removal of 8 bases from V and 2 bases from J, the junction contained 15 bases not matched to a gene. The full variable domain, in which reference TRBV2 and TRBJ2-7 provide the parts outside the CDR3, is EPEVTQTPSHQVTQMGQEVILRCVPISNHLYFYWYRQILGQKVEFLVSFYNNEISEKSEIFDDQFSVERPDGSNFTLKIRSTKLEDSAMYFCASADLSRTGAYEQYFGPGTRLTVT.

The V call is TRBV3-1 (or the pseudogene TRBV3-2), the J call TRBJ1-2, with unresolved D. Germline loops: CDR1 LGHDT, CDR2 YNNKEL (reference sequence). V lost 0 bases, J lost 5 bases, and 10 bases lay in between. The CDR3 is 14 residues long. CDR3 nucleotide sequence: TGTGCCAGCAGCCAAGAAGGAGAGGTATATGGCTACACCTTC. Residues: CASSQEGEVYGYTF.

This chain joins TRBV11-2 and TRBJ2-7; possibly TRBD2 for D (6 bases). The CDR3 runs 14 residues. CDR1 is SGHAT and CDR2 is FQNNGV in the germline V gene. V lost 4 bases to trimming and J lost 3 bases, with 13 bases between them. CDR3 residues: CASSSGWRDYEQYF. The CDR3 nucleotides read TGTGCCAGCAGCTCGGGTTGGCGGGACTACGAGCAGTACTTC. Full variable domain (outside the CDR3, taken from reference TRBV11-2 and TRBJ2-7): EAGVAQSPRYKIIEKRQSVAFWCNPISGHATLYWYQQILGQGPKLLIQFQNNGVVDDSQLPKDRFSAERLKGVDSTLKIQPAKLEDSAVYLCASSSGWRDYEQYFGPGTRLTVT.

The chain links TRBV4-1 to TRBJ2-2; no firm D call. The CDR3 extends over 17 amino acids. The germline V gene encodes CDR1 MGHRA and CDR2 YSYEKL. V lost 1 base to trimming and J lost 0 bases, with 12 bases between them. CDR3: CASSQVITYSNTGELFF. CDR3 DNA sequence: TGCGCCAGCAGCCAAGTTATTACATACTCGAACACCGGGGAGCTGTTTTTT.

This clone has just a few counts. CDR3 loop: CASSGRTGANTEAFF. The CDR3 DNA reads TGTGCCAGCAGCGGCAGGACAGGGGCTAACACTGAAGCTTTCTTT. This rearrangement joins TRBV11-3 to TRBJ1-1, with 9 bases lining up with TRBD1. V was pared by 5 bases and J by 2 bases, with 6 bases of the junction left unmatched. CDR1 and CDR2 from the germline V gene are SGHNT and YENEEA. The CDR3 sequence is 15 residues long.

V usage is TRBV6-2 or TRBV6-3 and J usage is TRBJ1-6; TRBD1 matches at 9 bases. The V and J ends lost 6 bases and 9 bases, in that order; junction bases with no gene match: 6. Germline lookup yields CDR1 MNHEY and CDR2 SVGEGT. This CDR3 contains 14 residues. The CDR3 protein is CASSTQGAFSPLHF. CDR3 DNA sequence: TGTGCCAGCAGCACACAGGGGGCGTTTTCACCCCTCCACTTT.

The chain carries TRBV5-6 and TRBJ1-2; D is unresolved. The CDR3 totals 14 residues. Germline V CDR1 and CDR2: SGHDT, YYEEEE. The ends were cut back, 3 bases at V and 3 bases at J, with 12 bases in the middle. CDR3 nucleotide sequence: TGTGCCAGCAGCTCCCCTCCGGGTTACTATGGCTACACCTTC. Translating it yields CASSSPPGYYGYTF.

V is TRBV5-4 and J is TRBJ1-1, with 7 bases matching TRBD1. This CDR3 is built from 13 residues. The V and J ends lost 0 bases and 6 bases, in that order; junction bases with no gene match: 2. The V gene's germline CDR1 is SGHNT and CDR2 YYREEE (reference sequence). The CDR3 DNA sequence: TGTGCCAGCAGCTTGGACAGGGGACCTGAAGCTTTCTTT. This translates into CASSLDRGPEAFF.

This chain links TRBV6-1 with TRBJ2-2; 10 bases align to TRBD2. In germline, CDR1 is MNHNS, CDR2 SASEGT. Unmatched junction bases numbered 7, after V lost 3 bases and J lost 3 bases. This CDR3 comprises 17 residues. This CDR3 reads CASSEVSGGPYTGELFF. The CDR3 DNA is TGTGCCAGCAGTGAGGTTAGCGGGGGGCCTTACACCGGGGAGCTGTTTTTT.

The rearrangement joins TRBV11-3 to TRBJ2-7, with 9 positions matching TRBD1. In germline, CDR1 is SGHNT, CDR2 YENEEA. There are 15 residues in the CDR3. With 5 bases clipped from V and 2 bases from J, the junction kept 7 bases outside the gene matches. As DNA, the CDR3 is TGTGCCAGCAGCCCCGCCGGGACAGGGCCCTACGAGCAGTACTTC. Protein product: CASSPAGTGPYEQYF.

The chain uses TRBV11-2 and TRBJ2-3; 7 bases are shared with TRBD2. The trim removed 0 bases at V and 3 bases at J, leaving 3 bases unmatched. Germline CDR1 SGHAT, CDR2 FQNNGV. CDR3 length: 15 residues. The CDR3 DNA sequence: TGTGCCAGCAGCTTAGATAGGCGGGGGACAGATACGCAGTATTTT. This encodes CASSLDRRGTDTQYF.